The 8 T cell receptor beta chains below were found in one sample sequenced in a study of cytomegalovirus exposure and HLA in healthy donors. This table comes from immunoSEQ multiplex PCR, and its TCRdb copy is limited to in-frame clones, with some not included. The sample shows 140,000 to 150,000 clones, 94% of them seen only once. The sample comprised PBMCs. The source of these receptors is a man younger than 30 in good health and CMV-seropositive.

This sequence joins TRBV27 and TRBJ1-4, with 10 bases fitting TRBD1. The CDR3 length is 16 residues. CDR1 and CDR2 from the germline V gene are MNHEY and SMNVEV (reference sequence). J lost 3 bases, V lost 6 bases, and 7 bases had no gene match. As DNA, the CDR3 is TGTGCCAGCAGCCCCGGGACAGGGGCTTCTAATGAAAAACTGTTTTTT. It encodes CASSPGTGASNEKLFF.

The chain employs TRBV13 and TRBJ2-7, with unresolved D. The CDR3 has 16 amino acids. Per the germline V gene, CDR1 is PRHDT and CDR2 is FYEKMQ (reference sequence). V lost 0 bases and J lost 0, with 12 bases in between. The CDR3 DNA reads TGTGCCAGCAGCTTAGGGGTGGCTCGGAGCTCCTACGAGCAGTACTTC. It yields the protein CASSLGVARSSYEQYF.

The rearrangement joins TRBV5-4 to TRBJ2-5, with TRBD1 matching over 9 bases. Germline-derived CDR1 and CDR2 are SGHNT and YYREEE (reference sequence). J lost 5 bases, V lost 4 bases, and 12 bases had no gene match. This CDR3 is built from 16 residues. The CDR3 region is CASSRENTGGGETQYF. CDR3 in DNA: TGTGCCAGCAGCCGCGAAAATACAGGGGGCGGGGAGACCCAGTACTTC.

The chain is built from TRBV6-6 and TRBJ1-5; D call uncertain. The CDR3 has 16 residues. Between the trimmed V and J ends, which lost 6 bases and 0 bases, there was a span of 15 bases. CDR1 is MNHNY, CDR2 SVGAGI, per germline (reference sequence). CDR3 nucleotides: TGTGCCAGCAGAGGGAGGTCGAAACATAGCAATCAGCCCCAGCATTTT. Translating it yields CASRGRSKHSNQPQHF.

This rearrangement joins TRBV9 to TRBJ2-7, with 7 bases lining up with TRBD2. Unmatched junction bases numbered 7, after V lost 1 base and J lost 3 bases. Per the germline V gene, CDR1 is SGDLS and CDR2 is YYNGEE. The CDR3 is 15 residues long. The CDR3 reads CASSVLAGAVYEQYF. As DNA, the CDR3 is TGTGCCAGCAGCGTACTCGCGGGAGCCGTCTACGAGCAGTACTTC. Full variable domain (outside the CDR3, taken from reference TRBV9 and TRBJ2-7): DSGVTQTPKHLITATGQRVTLRCSPRSGDLSVYWYQQSLDQGLQFLIQYYNGEERAKGNILERFSAQQFPDLHSELNLSSLELGDSALYFCASSVLAGAVYEQYFGPGTRLTVT.

For the CDR3, the DNA is TGTGCCAGCAGCTTATACGAGGGCACAGATACGCAGTATTTT. Its protein product is CASSLYEGTDTQYF. V usage is TRBV7-2 and J usage is TRBJ2-3; no firm D call. Trimming left V 2 bases short and J 1 base short, with 7 bases between. In germline, CDR1 is SGHTA, CDR2 FQGNSA. This CDR3 has 14 residues.

This clone was seen more than once but under ten times. The gene calls are TRBV2 and TRBJ2-1; the match to TRBD1 covers 11 bases. The CDR3 sequence is 15 residues long. V lost 8 bases and J lost 2; bases outside the gene matches: 5. Per the germline V gene, CDR1 is SNHLY and CDR2 is FYNNEI. The CDR3 DNA sequence: TGTGCCAGCGCCCTGGACAGGGGGCCCTACAATGAGCAGTTCTTC. Its translation is CASALDRGPYNEQFF.

The chain employs TRBV7-2 and TRBJ2-1; 11 nucleotides line up with TRBD2. Trimming removed 5 bases from V and 10 bases from J; junction bases left unmatched: 10. CDR3 length: 15 amino acids. In germline, CDR1 is SGHTA, CDR2 FQGNSA. CDR3 sequence: CASSNSGRAGLEQFF. As DNA, the CDR3 is TGTGCCAGCAGCAATAGCGGGAGGGCCGGCTTGGAGCAGTTCTTC.